Listed below are T cell receptor beta chains from one sample, sequenced in a study of blood T cell repertoires in COVID-19. Here immunoSEQ multiplex PCR was the method, and the copy in TCRdb shows in-frame clones only, minus some. The sample lists about 190,000 clones; around 84% were seen once. The sample consisted of peripheral blood. All receptors come from a human donor in a cohort sampled during active COVID-19. Both conserved end residues are part of each CDR3. D genes are given only for firm matches. Only part of the rows carry a size: once, few, many, or a class if the clone is expanded.

d_call,j_call,clone_size,v_call,cdr3_aa,cdr3_nt
.,TRBJ2-3,.,TRBV5-6,CASSPAPGSTDTQYF,TGTGCCAGCAGTCCAGCGCCGGGTAGCACAGATACGCAGTATTTT
.,TRBJ1-5,.,TRBV6-5,CASQVDRNQPQHF,TGTGCCAGCCAAGTCGACAGGAATCAGCCCCAGCATTTT
.,TRBJ2-6,.,TRBV15,CATSRDSVGGAGANVLTF,TGTGCCACCAGCAGAGATTCAGTAGGAGGGGCTGGGGCCAACGTCCTGACTTTC
.,TRBJ1-4,.,TRBV19,CASRPKPGKNEKLFF,TGTGCCAGTAGACCGAAACCGGGAAAAAATGAAAAACTGTTTTTT
TRBD1,TRBJ1-5,.,TRBV7-8,CASSFDLTGGNQPQHF,TGTGCCAGCAGCTTCGATTTGACAGGGGGCAATCAGCCCCAGCATTTT
TRBD1,TRBJ1-5,.,TRBV12-5,CASGFGQGAVSNQPQHF,TGTGCTAGTGGTTTTGGGCAGGGGGCTGTTAGCAATCAGCCCCAGCATTTT
TRBD2,TRBJ2-1,.,TRBV19,CASSIVAGVINEQFF,TGTGCCAGTAGTATAGTAGCGGGAGTAATCAATGAGCAGTTCTTC
.,TRBJ1-3,.,TRBV12-3/TRBV12-4,CASSSTAANAIYF,TGTGCCAGCAGTTCCACAGCCGCAAATGCCATATATTTT
.,TRBJ1-5,.,TRBV21-1,CASSKEGRVERQPQHF,TGTGCCAGCAGCAAAGAGGGCAGGGTAGAGCGTCAGCCCCAGCATTTT
TRBD1,TRBJ2-3,.,TRBV28,CASKQGFSTDTQYF,TGTGCCAGCAAACAGGGGTTTAGCACAGATACGCAGTATTTT
TRBD2,TRBJ2-7,.,TRBV20-1,CSASTSGRGEQYF,TGCAGTGCTAGTACTAGCGGGAGGGGCGAGCAGTACTTC
.,TRBJ2-4,.,TRBV29-1,CSVEDQAIQYF,TGCAGCGTTGAAGATCAAGCCATTCAGTACTTC
.,TRBJ1-5,.,TRBV4-1,CASSQENGRQPQHF,TGCGCCAGCAGCCAAGAGAATGGTCGGCAGCCCCAGCATTTT
.,TRBJ2-7,.,TRBV5-1,CASSLSQRIFEQYF,TGCGCCAGCAGCTTGTCCCAGAGGATATTCGAGCAGTACTTC
.,TRBJ2-5,.,TRBV5-8,CASSLGPRQQETQYF,TGTGCCAGCAGCTTGGGACCCCGACAGCAAGAGACCCAGTACTTC
.,TRBJ1-1,.,TRBV10-3,CAISELQGNTEAFF,TGTGCCATCAGTGAGCTTCAGGGGAACACTGAAGCTTTCTTT
.,TRBJ2-1,.,TRBV3-1/TRBV3-2,CASSQDSGPWGNEQFF,TGTGCCAGCAGCCAAGATAGCGGCCCATGGGGCAATGAGCAGTTCTTC
.,TRBJ1-1,.,TRBV28,CASSYMRSAFF,TGTGCCAGCAGTTATATGCGGTCGGCTTTCTTT
.,TRBJ2-1,.,TRBV29-1,CSVPTGPNPNEQFF,TGCAGCGTTCCCACAGGGCCGAATCCCAATGAGCAGTTCTTC
TRBD2,TRBJ2-3,.,TRBV4-2,CASSPRTRLGTDTQYF,TGTGCCAGCAGCCCCAGGACTAGGCTAGGCACAGATACGCAGTATTTT
.,TRBJ2-2,.,TRBV29-1,CSVAVSDTGELFF,TGCAGCGTTGCCGTATCGGACACCGGGGAGCTGTTTTTT
.,TRBJ2-6,once,TRBV5-8,CASSLGYRQAYSGANVLTF,TGTGCCAGCAGCTTGGGTTACAGACAGGCTTACTCTGGGGCCAACGTCCTGACTTTC
TRBD1,TRBJ1-4,.,TRBV7-9,CASSLGTGPNEKLFF,TGTGCCAGCAGCTTAGGGACAGGCCCAAATGAAAAACTGTTTTTT
TRBD2,TRBJ2-7,.,TRBV7-2,CASSLQLAGGGEQYF,TGTGCCAGCAGCCTCCAACTAGCGGGGGGTGGCGAGCAGTACTTC
.,TRBJ2-2,.,TRBV6-5,CASSQGNTGELFF,TGTGCCAGCTCACAGGGAAACACCGGGGAGCTGTTTTTT
.,TRBJ1-2,.,TRBV12-3/TRBV12-4,CATVGVNYGYTF,TGTGCCACCGTAGGGGTGAACTATGGCTACACCTTC
.,TRBJ1-1,many,TRBV27,CASSWGRGSLTEAFF,TGTGCCAGCAGTTGGGGCAGGGGCAGTTTAACTGAAGCTTTCTTT
TRBD1,TRBJ2-2,.,TRBV19,CASRDRGRRRTGELFF,TGTGCCAGTAGAGACAGGGGGCGCAGAAGGACCGGGGAGCTGTTTTTT
.,TRBJ1-6,.,TRBV19,CASSRVEINSPLHF,TGTGCCAGTAGTAGGGTGGAGATTAATTCACCCCTCCACTTT